This T cell receptor (beta chain) was recovered during a study of T cell repertoires in cytomegalovirus infection. Overall study: Public TCR beta signatures indicated both CMV infection and matching HLA type. Study-wide points: CMV-specific TCR beta clonotypes restricted by HLA-C were the ones dominating the ex vivo response.

V was trimmed by 0 bases and J by 0 bases, leaving 9 bases between them. Germline V gene data show CDR1 as SGDLS and CDR2 as YYNGEE. This CDR3 is 15 amino acids long. This clonotype was observed at least ten times. Its specificity is not known. MiXCR was run by TCRdb on the reads, yielding one entry per CDR3 protein. The data hold about 360,000 distinct CDR3 sequences, with around 18% observed a single time. This TCR was sampled from a human donor in good health (CMV status not recorded). Some clones in this sample may be carry-over from other donors' samples. Specimen: PBMCs. The rearrangement joins TRBV9 to TRBJ2-5; D is possibly TRBD2 (6 bases). The CDR3 DNA sequence: TGTGCCAGCAGCGTAGATAGCGGTCACCAAGAGACCCAGTACTTC. Its translation is CASSVDSGHQETQYF.